The 22 T cell receptor beta chains below were found in one sample sequenced in a study of T-cell memory formation after mild COVID-19. A single record per CDR3 protein comes from TCRdb applying MiXCR to the 5' RACE reads. The sample contains 550,000 to 650,000 distinct CDR3 sequences, 15% to 20% of which appear only once. The material sequenced was PBMCs or a T cell subset sorted from them (not recorded which). All receptors come from an adult woman who had mild COVID-19 (a few samples of this study predate the infection). Cell type and time point are not known.

This clonotype was counted a few times. The J gene is TRBJ2-1, the V gene TRBV7-2; D possibly corresponds to TRBD1 (6 bases). Germline V gene sequence: CDR1 SGHTA, CDR2 FQGNSA. The CDR3 length is 15 residues. V was clipped by 5 bases and J by 10 bases, with 21 bases between them. In nucleotides, the CDR3 is TGTGCCAGCAGCACCCCCGGGACACGCCACAGGGAGCAGTTCTTC. This encodes CASSTPGTRHREQFF. Using reference TRBV7-2 and TRBJ2-1 for the parts outside the CDR3, the full variable domain is GAGVSQSPSNKVTEKGKDVELRCDPISGHTALYWYRQSLGQGLEFLIYFQGNSAPDKSGLPSDRFSAERTGGSVSTLTIQRTQQEDSAVYLCASSTPGTRHREQFFGPGTRLTVL.

This chain uses TRBV7-9 with TRBJ1-1; perhaps TRBD1 as D (6 bases). This CDR3 spans 15 amino acids. Trimming removed 1 base from V and 3 bases from J, with 12 bases in between. Germline CDR1 is SEHNR and CDR2 is FQNEAQ (reference sequence). The CDR3 bases are TGTGCCAGCAGCTTAGTACTGGCAGGGGACACTGAAGCTTTCTTT. It specifies CASSLVLAGDTEAFF.

This clonotype was observed a handful of times. V usage is TRBV24-1 and J usage is TRBJ2-3; 7 nucleotides line up with TRBD2. V was clipped by 1 base and J by 3 bases; unmatched bases: 6. Germline assignment: CDR1 KGHDR and CDR2 SFDVKD. The CDR3 spans 16 residues. The CDR3 loop is CATSDLSFGGTDTQYF. CDR3 DNA: TGTGCCACCAGTGATTTATCTTTCGGGGGGACAGATACGCAGTATTTT.

The rearrangement links TRBV24-1 to TRBJ2-7; D remains ambiguous. The V gene's germline CDR1 is KGHDR and CDR2 SFDVKD. This CDR3 has 14 residues. V lost 2 bases to trimming and J lost 8 bases, with 15 bases between them. CDR3 in amino acids: CATSDSHEVLKQYF. The CDR3 nucleotides read TGTGCCACCAGTGATTCGCATGAGGTTCTCAAGCAGTACTTC.

There are a few counts of this clonotype. The V call is TRBV19, the J call TRBJ2-4; TRBD2 aligns across 16 bases. Trimming removed 5 bases from V and 10 bases from J; junction bases left unmatched: 8. The CDR3 covers 16 residues. Germline V CDR1 and CDR2: LNHDA, SQIVND (reference sequence). The CDR3 region is CASSRYGTSGREIQYF. In DNA form, the CDR3 reads TGTGCCAGTAGTCGCTACGGGACTAGCGGGAGGGAAATTCAGTACTTC.

This clonotype was seen more than once but under ten times. V is TRBV4-3 and J is TRBJ2-5; 8 nucleotides agree with TRBD1. This CDR3 region has 15 residues. Germline CDR1 and CDR2: LGHNA and YSLEER. V shed 0 bases and J 5 bases; nucleotides not matched to a gene: 5. The CDR3 is CASSQDAGGWETQYF. CDR3 DNA: TGCGCCAGCAGCCAAGACGCAGGGGGCTGGGAGACCCAGTACTTC.

The chain employs TRBV2 and TRBJ2-3; TRBD2 agrees at 8 bases. Per the germline V gene, CDR1 is SNHLY and CDR2 is FYNNEI. V gave up 6 bases and J gave up 2 bases; unmatched junction bases: 4. The CDR3 extends over 14 amino acids. The CDR3 is CASRLAGNTDTQYF. The DNA of the CDR3 is TGTGCCAGCAGATTAGCGGGGAACACAGATACGCAGTATTTT.

The rearrangement uses TRBV12-3 or TRBV12-4 and TRBJ2-7; tentative D call: TRBD1 (7 bases). The germline V and J ends were trimmed by 4 bases and 2 bases, with 21 bases remaining between them. This CDR3 is built from 17 residues. CDR3 sequence: CASSSSGGGGGAYEQYF. The CDR3 DNA follows: TGTGCCAGCAGTTCCAGCGGAGGGGGCGGTGGGGCCTACGAGCAGTACTTC.

With respect to this clonotype: The germline gene is not matched at one end of the junction; a read error may be the cause. J is TRBJ2-7 and V is TRBV6-5; 7 bases line up with TRBD1. The CDR3 covers 14 residues. CDR1 and CDR2 from the germline V gene are MNHEY and SVGAGI. The CDR3 is CASSHRGGGYEHYF. The CDR3 DNA is TGTGCCAGCAGTCACAGGGGTGGCGGCTACGAGCATTACTTC.

This sequence joins TRBV20-1 and TRBJ2-7; TRBD2 agrees at 7 bases. CDR1 is DFQATT, CDR2 SNEGSKA, per germline (reference sequence). This CDR3 has 14 residues. V lost 1 base, J lost 3 bases, and 6 bases stayed unmatched. This CDR3 reads CSARVRLAGYEQYF. The CDR3 region has the DNA TGCAGTGCTAGAGTCAGACTAGCCGGCTACGAGCAGTACTTC.

This clonotype was seen a few times. The chain combines TRBV29-1 with TRBJ2-5; no definite D call. From germline, CDR1 is SQVTM and CDR2 ANQGSEA. CDR3 size: 13 residues. V shed 3 bases and J shed 1 base, with 9 bases lying between them. In DNA, the CDR3 is TGCAGCGTTGACCCATACGGCCAAGAGACCCAGTACTTC. Protein: CSVDPYGQETQYF.

The genes are TRBV19 and TRBJ2-7; tentatively, D is TRBD1 (6 bases). The CDR3 extends over 14 amino acids. V shed 5 bases and J shed 3 bases, with 14 bases lying between them. Germline CDR1 LNHDA, CDR2 SQIVND (reference sequence). In nucleotides, the CDR3 is TGTGCCAGTAGTTCCACCGACAGGATCTACGAGCAGTACTTC. Translated: CASSSTDRIYEQYF.

The chain combines TRBV6-2 or TRBV6-3 with TRBJ1-1; D gene unclear. The CDR3 covers 10 residues. V was pared by 9 bases and J by 0 bases, with 2 bases between. Germline lookup yields CDR1 MNHEY and CDR2 SVGEGT. CDR3 loop: CARLNTEAFF. The CDR3 nucleotides are TGTGCCAGGTTGAACACTGAAGCTTTCTTT.

J is TRBJ2-5 and V is TRBV15; 7 nucleotides align to TRBD1. This CDR3 comprises 16 residues. V lost 0 bases, J lost 5 bases, and 9 bases stayed unmatched. Germline values: CDR1 LNHNV, CDR2 YYDKDF (reference sequence). CDR3 nucleotides: TGTGCCACCAGCAGAGATGCGACAGGGCCGGGGGAGACCCAGTACTTC. It encodes CATSRDATGPGETQYF.

This rearrangement joins TRBV5-1 to TRBJ1-1; a possible D gene is TRBD1 (5 bases). V lost 0 bases and J 4 bases, leaving 10 bases between the germline ends. Germline loops: CDR1 SGHRS, CDR2 YFSETQ. The CDR3 runs to 14 residues. The CDR3 DNA reads as TGCGCCAGCAGCTTGGCGGGGGATGGCACTGAAGCTTTCTTT. Translating it yields CASSLAGDGTEAFF.

This clonotype was detected many times. The chain is built from TRBV5-1 and TRBJ2-5, with TRBD1 matching over 9 bases. V trimming: 4 bases; J trimming: 4 bases; junction bases outside the gene matches: 5. Germline CDR1 reads SGHRS; CDR2 reads YFSETQ. The CDR3 totals 14 residues. The CDR3 reads CASSKGDRAETQYF. CDR3 coding DNA: TGCGCCAGCAGCAAAGGGGACAGGGCAGAGACCCAGTACTTC.

The chain is built from TRBV5-1 and TRBJ1-1, with D perhaps matching TRBD1 (6 bases). The length of the CDR3 is 15 residues. V lost 3 bases, J lost 3 bases, and 15 bases lay in between. CDR1 and CDR2 (germline): SGHRS, YFSETQ. CDR3: CASSSYGGMDTEAFF. In nucleotides, the CDR3 is TGCGCCAGCAGCTCCTACGGGGGCATGGACACTGAAGCTTTCTTT.

The chain has TRBV20-1 and TRBJ2-7; the D gene is possibly TRBD1 (6 bases). CDR3 length equals 11 residues. The germline gives CDR1 DFQATT, CDR2 SNEGSKA (reference sequence). The V end was cut by 1 base, the J end by 9 bases, with 10 bases between. The CDR3 loop is CSARGGGPQYF. CDR3 nucleotide sequence: TGCAGTGCTAGAGGAGGGGGACCGCAGTACTTC.

This clonotype occurred a few times. This chain connects TRBV5-1 to TRBJ2-7; no definite D call. Trimming removed 3 bases at V and 0 bases at J, with 7 bases between. CDR1 and CDR2 from the germline V gene are SGHRS and YFSETQ. The CDR3 loop spans 13 amino acids. DNA of the CDR3: TGCGCCAGCAGCTGGGCCAGCTCCTACGAGCAGTACTTC. Residues: CASSWASSYEQYF.

The rearrangement uses TRBV2 and TRBJ1-5; 8 bases line up with TRBD1. CDR1 is SNHLY, CDR2 FYNNEI, per germline. V was clipped by 5 bases and J by 4 bases; unmatched bases: 7. The CDR3 runs 15 residues. The CDR3 DNA reads TGTGCCAGCAGTAGACAGGGGACTTCGAATCAGCCCCAGCATTTT. Its protein product is CASSRQGTSNQPQHF.

This clonotype has only a few counts. The chain carries TRBV6-5 and TRBJ1-3; maybe TRBD1 (6 bases). The CDR3 has 12 residues. From germline, CDR1 is MNHEY and CDR2 SVGAGI. V was pared by 5 bases and J by 11 bases, with 13 bases between. CDR3 protein: CASSPQGNAIYF. The CDR3 region has the DNA TGTGCCAGCAGTCCACAGGGCAACGCCATATATTTT.

A few counts support this clonotype. The gene calls are TRBV7-9 and TRBJ2-3; D unresolved. Trimming removed 4 bases at V and 0 bases at J, with 11 bases between. This CDR3 is built from 15 residues. Germline V lookup: CDR1 SEHNR, CDR2 FQNEAQ (reference sequence). The CDR3 is CASSYIGTSTDTQYF. The CDR3, as DNA: TGTGCCAGCAGCTACATCGGCACTAGCACAGATACGCAGTATTTT.